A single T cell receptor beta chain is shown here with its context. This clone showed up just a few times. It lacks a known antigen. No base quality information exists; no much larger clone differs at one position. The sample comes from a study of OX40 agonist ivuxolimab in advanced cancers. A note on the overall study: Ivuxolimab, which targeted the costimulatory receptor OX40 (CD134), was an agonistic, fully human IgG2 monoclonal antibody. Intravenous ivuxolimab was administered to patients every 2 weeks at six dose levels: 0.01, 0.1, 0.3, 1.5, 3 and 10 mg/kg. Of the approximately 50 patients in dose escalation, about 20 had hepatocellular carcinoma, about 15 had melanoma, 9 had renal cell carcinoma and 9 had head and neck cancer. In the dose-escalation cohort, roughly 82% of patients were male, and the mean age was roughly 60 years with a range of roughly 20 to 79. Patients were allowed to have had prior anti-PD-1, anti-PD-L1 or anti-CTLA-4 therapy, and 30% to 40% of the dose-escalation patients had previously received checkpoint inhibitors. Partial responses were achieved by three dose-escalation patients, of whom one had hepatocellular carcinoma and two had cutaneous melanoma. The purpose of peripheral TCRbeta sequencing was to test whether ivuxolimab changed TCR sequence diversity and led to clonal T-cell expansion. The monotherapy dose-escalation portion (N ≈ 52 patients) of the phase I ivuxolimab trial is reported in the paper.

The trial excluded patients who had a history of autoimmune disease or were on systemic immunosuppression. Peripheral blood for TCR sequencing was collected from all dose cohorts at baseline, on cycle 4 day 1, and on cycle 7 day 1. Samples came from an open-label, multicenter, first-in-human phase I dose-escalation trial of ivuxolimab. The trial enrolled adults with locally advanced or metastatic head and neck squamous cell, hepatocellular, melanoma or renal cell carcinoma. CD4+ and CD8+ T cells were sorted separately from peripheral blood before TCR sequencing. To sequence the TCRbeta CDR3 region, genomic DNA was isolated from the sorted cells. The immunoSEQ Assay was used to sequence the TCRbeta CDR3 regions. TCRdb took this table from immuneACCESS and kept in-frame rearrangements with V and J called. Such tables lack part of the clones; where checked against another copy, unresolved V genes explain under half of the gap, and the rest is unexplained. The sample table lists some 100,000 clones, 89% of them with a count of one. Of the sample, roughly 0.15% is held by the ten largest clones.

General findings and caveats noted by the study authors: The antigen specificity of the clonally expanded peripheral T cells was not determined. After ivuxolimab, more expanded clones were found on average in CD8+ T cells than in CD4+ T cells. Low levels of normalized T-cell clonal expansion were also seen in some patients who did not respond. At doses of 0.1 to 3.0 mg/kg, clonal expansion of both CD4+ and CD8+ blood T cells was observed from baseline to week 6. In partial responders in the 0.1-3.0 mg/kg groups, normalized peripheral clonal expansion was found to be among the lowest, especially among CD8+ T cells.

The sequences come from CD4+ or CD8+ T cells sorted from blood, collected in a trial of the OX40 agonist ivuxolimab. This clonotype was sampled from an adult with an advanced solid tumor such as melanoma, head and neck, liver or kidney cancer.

The bases are TGTGCCAGCAGCGTAGAAGCTGAGGGAGTCGCGTCACCCCTCCACTTT. Its translation reads: CASSVEAEGVASPLHF. The sequence is built from TRBV9 and TRBJ1-6; the D gene cannot be named for sure. The CDR3, cysteine through phenylalanine, is 16 amino acids long. This entry keeps only the CDR3 DNA: 48 bases, framed from base 1. Trimming at the junction amounts to 0 bases on V and 10 bases on J, and the germline ends lie 17 bases apart. Taken from the germline V gene, the CDR1 and CDR2 loops are SGDLS and YYNGEE. With the rest looked up from the reference TRBV9 and TRBJ1-6 genes rather than sequenced, the full variable domain is DSGVTQTPKHLITATGQRVTLRCSPRSGDLSVYWYQQSLDQGLQFLIQYYNGEERAKGNILERFSAQQFPDLHSELNLSSLELGDSALYFCASSVEAEGVASPLHFGNGTRLTVT.